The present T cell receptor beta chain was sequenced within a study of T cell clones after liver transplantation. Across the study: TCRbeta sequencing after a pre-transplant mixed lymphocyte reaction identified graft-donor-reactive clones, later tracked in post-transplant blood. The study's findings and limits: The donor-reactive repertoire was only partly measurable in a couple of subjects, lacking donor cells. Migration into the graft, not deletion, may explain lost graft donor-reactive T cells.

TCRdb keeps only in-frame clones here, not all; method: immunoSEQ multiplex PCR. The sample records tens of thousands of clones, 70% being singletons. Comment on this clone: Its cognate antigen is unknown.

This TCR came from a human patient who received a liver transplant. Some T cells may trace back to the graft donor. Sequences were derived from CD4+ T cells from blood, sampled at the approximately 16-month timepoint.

The CDR3 is CASRSPGTSGSVTGELFF. CDR3 nucleotides: TGTGCCAGCAGATCCCCCGGGACTAGCGGGAGTGTCACCGGGGAGCTGTTTTTT. The chain has TRBV28 and TRBJ2-2; 14 bases align to TRBD2. The CDR3 length is 18 residues. After removal of 6 bases from V and 4 bases from J, the junction contained 10 bases not matched to a gene. The germline V gene encodes CDR1 MDHEN and CDR2 SYDVKM.